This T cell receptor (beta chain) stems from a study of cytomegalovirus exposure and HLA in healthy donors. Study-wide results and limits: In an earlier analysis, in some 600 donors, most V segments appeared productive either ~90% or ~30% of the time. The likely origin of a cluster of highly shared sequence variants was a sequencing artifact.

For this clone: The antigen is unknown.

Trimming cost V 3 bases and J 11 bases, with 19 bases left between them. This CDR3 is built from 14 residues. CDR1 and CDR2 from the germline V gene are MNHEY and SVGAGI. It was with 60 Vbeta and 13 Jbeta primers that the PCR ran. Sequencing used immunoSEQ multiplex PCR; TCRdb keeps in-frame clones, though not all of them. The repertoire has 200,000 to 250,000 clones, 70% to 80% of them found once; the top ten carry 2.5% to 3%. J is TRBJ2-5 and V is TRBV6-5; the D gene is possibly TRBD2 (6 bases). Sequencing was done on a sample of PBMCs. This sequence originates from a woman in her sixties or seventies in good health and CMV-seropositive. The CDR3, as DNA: TGTGCCAGCAGTTATTCCGGTCCCCCGGGGGAGCAGTACTTC. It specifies CASSYSGPPGEQYF.